These 2 T cell receptor beta chains share one sample of origin, sequenced in a study of blood T cell repertoires in COVID-19. Repertoires were generated with immunoSEQ multiplex PCR, while TCRdb's copy carries only in-frame clones and drops some. The data contain tens of thousands of clones, over 80% of them singletons. Sequenced: peripheral blood. These receptors were taken from a man in his forties with COVID-19, enrolled during active disease.

DNA of the CDR3: TGTGCCATTCTCTTCTCCGGGACAGCGAACACTGAAGCTTTCTTT. Its protein is CAILFSGTANTEAFF. The rearrangement uses TRBV2 and TRBJ1-1; TRBD1 aligns across 7 bases. V shed 10 bases and J 1 base; nucleotides not matched to a gene: 12. The V gene's germline CDR1 is SNHLY and CDR2 FYNNEI. The CDR3 covers 15 residues.

This clone has only one observation. The V call is TRBV6-5, the J call TRBJ2-5, with D uncertain. The CDR3 has 13 residues. Per germline, CDR1 MNHEY and CDR2 SVGAGI. Trimming stripped 6 bases from V and 1 base from J, with 9 bases between. The CDR3 region has the DNA TGTGCCAGCAGACCTAGTTCCCAAGAGACCCAGTACTTC. It codes for CASRPSSQETQYF.